This T cell receptor beta chain was observed in a study of T cell repertoires in cytomegalovirus infection. Study details: Matching HLA type and CMV infection were both indicated by public TCR beta signatures.

One entry per CDR3 protein, called by TCRdb with MiXCR from the reads. Among almost 500,000 distinct CDR3 sequences, about 10% were seen once, and the ten largest hold around 9.6%. Study-wide results and limits: CMV carriers having the relevant HLA were flagged by cumulative public TCR beta family frequency. Dominating the ex vivo response were HLA-C-restricted CMV-specific TCR beta clonotypes.

The CDR3 covers 14 residues. The trim removed 2 bases at V and 6 bases at J, leaving 2 bases unmatched. Germline lookup yields CDR1 SGHTA and CDR2 FQGNSA. This clonotype came up many times. Its antigen is not known. The rearrangement joins TRBV7-2 to TRBJ2-2; TRBD2 matches at 8 bases. This receptor was taken from a human donor in good health (CMV status not recorded). Some clones in this sample may be carry-over from other donors' samples. The source material was PBMCs. In nucleotides, the CDR3 is TGTGCCAGCAGCTTACTTAGCGGGGCCGGGGAGCTGTTTTTT. Protein product: CASSLLSGAGELFF.